The entry below describes one T cell receptor (beta chain). The data stem from a study of cytomegalovirus exposure and HLA in healthy donors. PCR primers comprised 60 Vbeta and 13 Jbeta primers. Sequencing was performed with immunoSEQ multiplex PCR; in TCRdb, only in-frame clones are kept and a portion is missing. The data show some 200,000 clones, with around 70% seen just once and about 2.5% held by the top ten. Sequencing was done on a sample of PBMCs. The receptor comes from a man aged 35 to 55 in good health and CMV-seropositive.

This CDR3 is CASSRGLDNSPLHF. The CDR3 DNA reads as TGTGCCAGCAGCAGGGGGTTAGATAATTCACCCCTCCACTTT. The gene calls are TRBV27 and TRBJ1-6; 7 nucleotides align to TRBD1. CDR1 is MNHEY, CDR2 SMNVEV, per germline (reference sequence). The ends lost 6 bases at V and 5 bases at J; junction bases unmatched: 4. The CDR3 contains 14 residues.